The 28 T cell receptor beta chains below were found in one sample sequenced in a study of cytomegalovirus exposure and HLA in healthy donors. The PCR used 60 Vbeta and 13 Jbeta primers. Clones were read by immunoSEQ multiplex PCR, and TCRdb kept only the in-frame ones, dropping some. The sample has about 200,000 clones, around 77% seen once. Sample: PBMCs. These receptors were collected from a woman aged 30 to 39 in good health and CMV-seronegative.

The chain has TRBV5-6 and TRBJ1-2, with a weak D call TRBD1 (5 bases). Germline V lookup: CDR1 SGHDT, CDR2 YYEEEE. The CDR3 runs to 14 residues. Trimming left V 0 bases short and J 8 bases short, with 14 bases between. The CDR3 reads CASSLGRGSWGYTF. Written as DNA, the CDR3 is TGTGCCAGCAGCTTGGGTAGGGGTTCTTGGGGCTACACCTTC.

This sequence joins TRBV6-6 and TRBJ2-1; TRBD2 aligns across 14 bases. Germline trimming cut 6 bases from V and 10 bases from J; bases unmatched to any gene: 5. The CDR3 covers 14 residues. CDR1 is MNHNY and CDR2 is SVGAGI in the germline V gene (reference sequence). The CDR3 here is CASRLGLAGEEQFF. DNA of the CDR3: TGTGCCAGCAGATTGGGACTAGCGGGAGAAGAGCAGTTCTTC.

The chain couples TRBV2 to TRBJ1-6, with 9 nucleotides matching TRBD1. The CDR3 consists of 14 residues. Per germline, CDR1 SNHLY and CDR2 FYNNEI. J lost 10 bases, V lost 4 bases, and 5 bases had no gene match. CDR3 amino acids: CASSGDREISPLHF. The CDR3 region has the DNA TGTGCCAGCAGTGGGGACAGGGAAATCTCACCCCTCCACTTT. Full variable domain (outside the CDR3, taken from reference TRBV2 and TRBJ1-6): EPEVTQTPSHQVTQMGQEVILRCVPISNHLYFYWYRQILGQKVEFLVSFYNNEISEKSEIFDDQFSVERPDGSNFTLKIRSTKLEDSAMYFCASSGDREISPLHFGNGTRLTVT.

This chain connects TRBV28 to TRBJ1-2; D unresolved. Germline CDR1 MDHEN, CDR2 SYDVKM. Trimming left V 6 bases short and J 8 bases short, with 10 bases between. The CDR3 has 11 amino acids. CDR3 loop: CASSWALGYTF. DNA of the CDR3: TGTGCCAGCAGCTGGGCATTAGGCTACACCTTC.

This clone was counted once. The chain has TRBV19 and TRBJ2-7, with 9 bases matching TRBD2. The length of the CDR3 is 16 residues. J gave up 3 bases and V 4 bases, and 10 bases lay outside the gene matches. The germline V gene encodes CDR1 LNHDA and CDR2 SQIVND (reference sequence). The CDR3, as DNA: TGTGCCAGTAGTAGACTAATAGCGGGAGCGGTCTACGAGCAGTACTTC. It codes for CASSRLIAGAVYEQYF.

The gene calls are TRBV7-8 and TRBJ2-7, with TRBD1 identical over 7 bases. This CDR3 is built from 13 residues. The trim removed 7 bases at V and 3 bases at J, leaving 6 bases unmatched. Germline V lookup: CDR1 SGHVS, CDR2 FQNEAQ. The CDR3 DNA reads TGTGCCAGCACCCACAGGGGACGCTACGAGCAGTACTTC. Its protein is CASTHRGRYEQYF. Supplemented by reference TRBV7-8 and TRBJ2-7, the full variable domain reads GAGVSQSPRYKVAKRGQDVALRCDPISGHVSLFWYQQALGQGPEFLTYFQNEAQLDKSGLPSDRFFAERPEGSVSTLKIQRTQQEDSAVYLCASTHRGRYEQYFGPGTRLTVT.

The J gene is TRBJ1-5, the V gene TRBV19, with a tentative D call TRBD1 (5 bases). The CDR3 contains 14 residues. The germline V gene encodes CDR1 LNHDA and CDR2 SQIVND (reference sequence). V shed 10 bases and J shed 0 bases, with 13 bases lying between them. The CDR3 here is CAIGRGNSNQPQHF. The CDR3 DNA reads as TGTGCCATTGGACGGGGGAATAGCAATCAGCCCCAGCATTTT.

This chain joins TRBV28 and TRBJ1-5; D not certain. Trimming stripped 6 bases from V and 4 bases from J, with 16 bases between. Per germline, CDR1 MDHEN and CDR2 SYDVKM. This CDR3 contains 15 residues. The CDR3 sequence: CASSPEVGGNQPQHF. DNA of the CDR3: TGTGCCAGCAGCCCGGAGGTCGGAGGGAATCAGCCCCAGCATTTT.

The chain has TRBV19 and TRBJ2-7; 7 bases line up with TRBD2. Trimming took 9 bases from V and 2 from J; bases not matched to a gene: 7. CDR1 is LNHDA, CDR2 SQIVND, per germline (reference sequence). This CDR3 spans 13 amino acids. The CDR3 region has the DNA TGTGCCAGCCAGCGGGACGAAACCTACGAGCAGTACTTC. Translating it yields CASQRDETYEQYF.

The rearrangement uses TRBV5-1 and TRBJ1-2; TRBD1 matches 10 bases. V gave up 2 bases and J gave up 4 bases; unmatched junction bases: 14. The CDR3 consists of 18 residues. Germline V lookup: CDR1 SGHRS, CDR2 YFSETQ. CDR3 bases: TGCGCCAGCAGCTTCAGTGCCGGGACAGGGGCTAGAGGCTATGGCTACACCTTC. Its protein is CASSFSAGTGARGYGYTF.

This chain connects TRBV27 to TRBJ2-7; 9 nucleotides match TRBD2. With V trimmed by 2 bases and J by 4 bases, 6 bases remained unmatched. This CDR3 is built from 15 residues. Germline CDR1 MNHEY, CDR2 SMNVEV (reference sequence). In DNA form, the CDR3 reads TGTGCCAGCAGTTTAGGTAGCGGGAGATTTTACGAGCAGTACTTC. This encodes CASSLGSGRFYEQYF.

The rearrangement joins TRBV5-4 to TRBJ1-3, with TRBD1 matching 9 bases. This CDR3 is 15 amino acids long. The germline V gene encodes CDR1 SGHNT and CDR2 YYREEE (reference sequence). Trimming removed 5 bases from V and 2 bases from J; junction bases left unmatched: 5. The CDR3 protein is CASSRGTGPGNTIYF. The CDR3 DNA sequence: TGTGCCAGCAGTAGGGGGACAGGGCCTGGAAACACCATATATTTT.

The genes are TRBV7-8 and TRBJ2-5, with D perhaps matching TRBD2 (5 bases). The CDR3 has 16 amino acids. V was pared by 3 bases and J by 2 bases, with 16 bases between. Per germline, CDR1 SGHVS and CDR2 FQNEAQ. The CDR3 here is CASSFTTRLAQETQYF. Here the CDR3 DNA reads TGTGCCAGCAGCTTTACCACTCGGCTAGCACAAGAGACCCAGTACTTC.

This chain connects TRBV10-1 to TRBJ2-5, with 9 bases identical to TRBD2. This CDR3 has 16 residues. Germline lookup yields CDR1 WNHNN and CDR2 SYGVQD (reference sequence). Unmatched junction bases numbered 6, after V lost 3 bases and J lost 1 base. The CDR3: CASSEGVSGGQETQYF. In DNA, the CDR3 is TGCGCCAGCAGTGAAGGGGTTAGCGGGGGCCAAGAGACCCAGTACTTC.

In this sample, this clone turned up a few times. This rearrangement joins TRBV9 to TRBJ1-3, with 12 bases lining up with TRBD1. The V segment lost 4 bases and the J segment 0 bases; nucleotides outside the gene matches: 14. This CDR3 has 20 residues. Germline V gene sequence: CDR1 SGDLS, CDR2 YYNGEE. The CDR3 DNA follows: TGTGCCAGCAGCATACGCCCCGGGACAGGGGGCTCGAGCTCTGGAAACACCATATATTTT. Its protein is CASSIRPGTGGSSSGNTIYF. The complete variable domain, with remaining parts taken from reference TRBV9 and TRBJ1-3, reads DSGVTQTPKHLITATGQRVTLRCSPRSGDLSVYWYQQSLDQGLQFLIQYYNGEERAKGNILERFSAQQFPDLHSELNLSSLELGDSALYFCASSIRPGTGGSSSGNTIYFGEGSWLTVV.

This chain links TRBV5-1 with TRBJ2-7, with 7 bases aligning to TRBD1. After removal of 4 bases from V and 2 bases from J, the junction contained 9 bases not matched to a gene. Germline CDR1 reads SGHRS; CDR2 reads YFSETQ. CDR3 length: 15 residues. The CDR3 loop reads CASSSRQGGTYEQYF. As DNA, the CDR3 is TGCGCCAGCAGCAGTCGACAGGGTGGAACCTACGAGCAGTACTTC. The entire variable domain, with the rest obtained from reference TRBV5-1 and TRBJ2-7, is as follows: KAGVTQTPRYLIKTRGQQVTLSCSPISGHRSVSWYQQTPGQGLQFLFEYFSETQRNKGNFPGRFSGRQFSNSRSEMNVSTLELGDSALYLCASSSRQGGTYEQYFGPGTRLTVT.

The V gene is TRBV29-1, the J gene TRBJ2-7; D is unclear. Germline CDR1 reads SQVTM; CDR2 reads ANQGSEA. The V gene lost 1 base and the J gene lost 2 bases, with 9 bases spanning the gap. CDR3 length: 13 amino acids. The CDR3 here is CSVEGPGTYEQYF. CDR3 bases: TGCAGCGTTGAAGGGCCAGGCACCTACGAGCAGTACTTC.

The rearrangement uses TRBV28 and TRBJ2-1, with 7 bases fitting TRBD1. V lost 5 bases to trimming and J lost 5 bases; unmatched junction nucleotides: 21. The CDR3 has 19 amino acids. Germline CDR1 reads MDHEN; CDR2 reads SYDVKM. This CDR3 reads CASSTNSGTESSLHNEQFF. CDR3 coding DNA: TGTGCCAGCAGTACGAATTCCGGGACAGAGTCCTCCTTACACAATGAGCAGTTCTTC.

The V gene is TRBV2, the J gene TRBJ2-7, with D tentatively TRBD2 (6 bases). Germline CDR1 and CDR2: SNHLY and FYNNEI. The CDR3 runs 14 residues. The germline V and J ends were trimmed by 7 bases and 1 base, with 14 bases remaining between them. The CDR3 sequence: CASMGGAISYEQYF. CDR3 DNA sequence: TGTGCCAGCATGGGGGGAGCTATTTCCTACGAGCAGTACTTC.

The J gene is TRBJ2-5, the V gene TRBV15, with D uncertain. This CDR3 has 12 amino acids. Germline V CDR1 and CDR2: LNHNV, YYDKDF (reference sequence). V was cut by 1 base and J by 9 bases, with 9 bases left in between. The CDR3, as DNA: TGTGCCACCAGCAGAGGGGCTTTGTCCCAGTACTTC. Translating gives CATSRGALSQYF.

The chain recombines TRBV2 with TRBJ1-6; TRBD1 matches 10 bases. The CDR3 runs 19 residues. The germline gives CDR1 SNHLY, CDR2 FYNNEI. The J segment lost 0 bases and the V segment lost 5 bases, leaving 10 bases of the junction unmatched. This CDR3 reads CASSYKGTGEGSYNSPLHF. CDR3 nucleotide sequence: TGTGCCAGCAGTTATAAAGGGACAGGGGAGGGCTCCTATAATTCACCCCTCCACTTT. Variable domain in full (rest from reference TRBV2 and TRBJ1-6): EPEVTQTPSHQVTQMGQEVILRCVPISNHLYFYWYRQILGQKVEFLVSFYNNEISEKSEIFDDQFSVERPDGSNFTLKIRSTKLEDSAMYFCASSYKGTGEGSYNSPLHFGNGTRLTVT.

Only a few counts were recorded for this clone. Other DNA sequences in the same sample also yield this CDR3. The rearrangement uses TRBV2 and TRBJ1-2; 9 nucleotides align to TRBD1. The CDR3 totals 13 residues. CDR1 SNHLY and CDR2 FYNNEI come from the germline V gene. Trimming at V came to 7 bases and at J to 3 bases, leaving 3 bases not matched to a gene. CDR3 loop: CASTGTGHYGYTF. The CDR3 DNA follows: TGTGCCAGCACTGGGACAGGGCACTATGGCTACACCTTC.

As to this clone: One junction end disagrees with the germline gene, perhaps due to a read error. The J gene is TRBJ2-1, the V gene TRBV14, with 12 bases lining up with TRBD2. Germline V CDR1 and CDR2: SGHDN, FVKESK. This CDR3 has 18 amino acids. CDR3 sequence: CASSPLRSSGRARGEQLF. DNA for the CDR3: TGTGCCAGCAGCCCGCTGCGCTCTAGCGGGAGGGCCCGGGGTGAGCAGCTCTTC. Looking up the rest from reference TRBV14 and TRBJ2-1 gives the full variable domain: EAGVTQFPSHSVIEKGQTVTLRCDPISGHDNLYWYRRVMGKEIKFLLHFVKESKQDESGMPNNRFLAERTGGTYSTLKVQPAELEDSGVYFCASSPLRSSGRARGEQLFGPGTRLTVL.

The V call is TRBV2, the J call TRBJ1-1, with TRBD1 identical over 9 bases. CDR3 size: 16 residues. Germline V gene sequence: CDR1 SNHLY, CDR2 FYNNEI. The V gene end was trimmed by 6 bases and the J gene end by 4 bases; junction bases not matched to a gene: 12. The CDR3 bases are TGTGCCAGCAGCGGTAGAACACAGGGGGCTCTCACTGAAGCTTTCTTT. Its protein product is CASSGRTQGALTEAFF.

This rearrangement joins TRBV5-4 to TRBJ2-3; D is possibly TRBD2 (5 bases). In germline, CDR1 is SGHNT, CDR2 YYREEE (reference sequence). V was shortened by 0 bases and J by 9 bases, with 8 bases between the two germline ends. The CDR3 loop spans 12 amino acids. The CDR3 coding sequence is TGTGCCAGCAGCTTGGCGGAGCGGACGCAGTATTTT. Translated, it gives CASSLAERTQYF.

This chain joins TRBV7-9 and TRBJ2-1, with 16 bases matching TRBD2. The CDR3 loop spans 17 amino acids. V shed 8 bases, J shed 8 bases, and the junction held 12 bases outside the gene matches. Per germline, CDR1 SEHNR and CDR2 FQNEAQ (reference sequence). The chain's CDR3 is CASSRRTGLAGGDEQFF. The CDR3 DNA sequence: TGTGCCAGCTCGAGGAGGACGGGACTAGCGGGAGGGGATGAGCAGTTCTTC.

CDR3 protein: CASSPPGGFSYEQYF. The CDR3, as DNA: TGTGCCAGCTCACCACCCGGGGGGTTTTCCTACGAGCAGTACTTC. The genes are TRBV18 and TRBJ2-7; 7 nucleotides line up with TRBD2. Trimming at V came to 0 bases and at J to 1 base, leaving 3 bases not matched to a gene. The CDR3 totals 15 residues. Germline V gives CDR1 KGHSH, CDR2 LQKENI.

This clone occurred a few times. The chain couples TRBV27 to TRBJ2-2; no firm D call. V was shortened by 8 bases and J by 5 bases, with 9 bases between the two germline ends. CDR1 and CDR2 from the germline V gene are MNHEY and SMNVEV (reference sequence). The CDR3 covers 12 residues. CDR3 nucleotide sequence: TGTGCCAGCGCCCTCCGGACCGGGGAGCTGTTTTTT. Its translation: CASALRTGELFF.